These 12 T cell receptor beta chains originate from one sample sequenced in a study of T cells and copy number aberrations in small-cell lung cancer. Sequencing used immunoSEQ multiplex PCR; TCRdb keeps in-frame clones, though not all of them. The sample lists more than 500 clones, around 90% occurring once. Material for sequencing was tumor tissue. The receptors originated from a man between 45 and 60 years old with small cell lung cancer.

Points on this clone: Within the sample, other DNA sequences also encode this same CDR3. V usage is TRBV5-1 and J usage is TRBJ2-7; D unresolved. Trimming shortened V by 0 bases and J by 2 bases, and 15 bases separated the two germline ends. The CDR3 runs to 16 residues. Germline-derived CDR1 and CDR2 are SGHRS and YFSETQ. CDR3 bases: TGCGCCAGCAGCTTGGATGGAACAAGGACGACCTACGAGCAGTACTTC. Translation gives CASSLDGTRTTYEQYF.

The chain is built from TRBV9 and TRBJ2-2, with D hard to call. V dropped 3 bases and J dropped 2 bases, with 5 bases sitting between them. CDR3 length equals 13 residues. The germline V gene encodes CDR1 SGDLS and CDR2 YYNGEE. CDR3 protein: CASSAYNTGELFF. The DNA for the CDR3 is TGTGCCAGCAGCGCATATAACACCGGGGAGCTGTTTTTT.

The chain uses TRBV7-8 and TRBJ1-5; D gene ambiguous. Germline V CDR1 and CDR2: SGHVS, FQNEAQ. This CDR3 spans 15 amino acids. V was shortened by 0 bases and J by 4 bases, with 10 bases between the two germline ends. This CDR3 is CASSLAGNSNQPQHF. The CDR3, as DNA: TGTGCCAGCAGCTTAGCAGGGAATAGTAATCAGCCCCAGCATTTT.

The V call is TRBV4-1, the J call TRBJ1-5; possibly TRBD1 for D (5 bases). V lost 4 bases and J lost 3, with 19 bases in between. Germline CDR1 MGHRA, CDR2 YSYEKL. The CDR3 has 17 amino acids. DNA of the CDR3: TGCGCCAGCAGCCGTAATTGGGGGGGTCGAGTCAATCAGCCCCAGCATTTT. Translated: CASSRNWGGRVNQPQHF.

The chain couples TRBV6-5 to TRBJ2-7; D possibly corresponds to TRBD2 (5 bases). The CDR3 runs to 14 residues. Germline CDR1 MNHEY, CDR2 SVGAGI. Trimming shortened V by 6 bases and J by 7 bases, and 19 bases separated the two germline ends. The CDR3 spells CASRDSTSPKEQYF. CDR3 DNA sequence: TGTGCCAGCAGGGACTCGACGTCTCCTAAGGAGCAGTACTTC.

This rearrangement joins TRBV2 to TRBJ2-7; no firm D call. This CDR3 contains 12 residues. Trimming pared 8 bases from V and 2 bases from J, leaving 10 bases between. Per the germline V gene, CDR1 is SNHLY and CDR2 is FYNNEI. This CDR3 is CASSQATYEQYF. DNA for the CDR3: TGTGCCAGCTCCCAAGCTACCTACGAGCAGTACTTC.

V and J are TRBV30 and TRBJ2-2; 9 nucleotides line up with TRBD2. The length of the CDR3 is 15 residues. Germline V gene sequence: CDR1 GTSNPN, CDR2 SVGIG (reference sequence). V gave up 6 bases and J gave up 7 bases; unmatched junction bases: 12. CDR3 bases: TGTGCCTGTCGTTTAGGCGGGGGGGCCGTCGGGGAGCTGTTTTTT. It codes for CACRLGGGAVGELFF. Combining the CDR3 with reference TRBV30 and TRBJ2-2 gives the whole variable domain SQTIHQWPATLVQPVGSPLSLECTVEGTSNPNLYWYRQAAGRGLQLLFYSVGIGQISSEVPQNLSASRPQDRQFILSSKKLLLSDSGFYLCACRLGGGAVGELFFGEGSRLTVL.

The chain is built from TRBV6-1 and TRBJ1-2; D is uncertain. The V end lost 4 bases, the J end lost 4 bases, and 10 bases lay between the germline ends. CDR1 is MNHNS and CDR2 is SASEGT in the germline V gene. The CDR3 loop spans 13 amino acids. This chain's CDR3 is CASSVVGSYGYTF. In nucleotides, the CDR3 is TGTGCCAGCAGTGTGGTGGGGTCCTATGGCTACACCTTC.

The chain has TRBV13 and TRBJ2-5; TRBD2 agrees at 8 bases. This CDR3 contains 15 residues. V lost 5 bases to trimming and J lost 5 bases; unmatched junction nucleotides: 10. Germline lookup yields CDR1 PRHDT and CDR2 FYEKMQ (reference sequence). CDR3 DNA sequence: TGTGCCAGCAGCGGAGCGGGAGCCCTCCGGGAGACCCAGTACTTC. This translates into CASSGAGALRETQYF.

V and J are TRBV27 and TRBJ2-6; D gene unclear. This CDR3 is 13 amino acids long. The germline V gene encodes CDR1 MNHEY and CDR2 SMNVEV (reference sequence). Deletions cut 3 bases from V and 0 bases from J, with 0 bases between. Here the CDR3 reads CASSFSGANVLTF. The CDR3 coding sequence is TGTGCCAGCAGTTTCTCTGGGGCCAACGTCCTGACTTTC.

The chain employs TRBV27 and TRBJ1-2; D unclear. Germline assignment: CDR1 MNHEY and CDR2 SMNVEV (reference sequence). Trimming took 5 bases from V and 5 from J, leaving 9 bases between them. This CDR3 has 12 amino acids. CDR3 sequence (DNA): TGTGCCAGCAGTACTCCGGGTTATGGCTACACCTTC. Its translation is CASSTPGYGYTF.

The chain combines TRBV9 with TRBJ2-7, with 9 nucleotides matching TRBD2. After removal of 0 bases from V and 3 bases from J, the junction contained 4 bases not matched to a gene. The CDR3 length is 15 residues. Germline V CDR1 and CDR2: SGDLS, YYNGEE. CDR3 DNA: TGTGCCAGCAGCGTAGAGGCGGGAGGGTACTACGAGCAGTACTTC. This encodes CASSVEAGGYYEQYF.